The clone carrying this T cell receptor beta chain was seen only once. Its antigen remains unknown. The CDR3 extends over 15 amino acids. Germline CDR1 reads SGHNT; CDR2 reads YYREEE (reference sequence). V was trimmed by 3 bases and J by 5 bases, leaving 14 bases between them. The sample belongs to a study of breast tumors, draining lymph nodes, adjacent tissues. Study-level points and caveats: Tumor and nontumor repertoires were significantly more similar in luminal-like than in basal-like breast cancer. The data were judged consistent with most tumor T cells coming from lymph node and expanding in tumor. Tumors had less TCR diversity than lymph nodes, more than nontumor tissue.

Via MiXCR, TCRdb re-called the multiplex PCR reads, giving one row per CDR3 protein. The table has more than 50,000 distinct CDR3 sequences, less than 75% seen once; the top ten hold roughly a fifth. The TCR originated in a female donor with breast cancer. Some clones in this sample may be carry-over from other donors' samples. The sequenced material came from breast tumor tissue. The rearrangement links TRBV5-4 to TRBJ1-4, with a possible D match to TRBD1 (5 bases). The DNA of the CDR3 is TGTGCCAGCAGCTCCGCAGGGATCGGGAATGAAAAACTGTTTTTT. Amino acid sequence: CASSSAGIGNEKLFF.